The following is a T cell receptor beta chain sequence with its context. This sample stems from a study of blood T cell repertoires in COVID-19. The table came from immunoSEQ multiplex PCR; TCRdb's copy has only in-frame clones and leaves some out. The table has roughly 150,000 clones, around four fifths seen once. Trimming cost V 4 bases and J 1 base, with 22 bases left between them. This CDR3 spans 18 amino acids. The germline V gene has CDR1 MDHEN and CDR2 SYDVKM. The clonotype comes from an elderly woman with acute or convalescent COVID-19. The rearrangement joins TRBV28 to TRBJ1-1; D not certain. The source material was peripheral blood. CDR3 DNA: TGTGCCAGCAGTTACCTCAACCCTACAGAGGGTAGGAACACTGAAGCTTTCTTT. Its translation: CASSYLNPTEGRNTEAFF.